The 22 T cell receptor beta chains below were found in one sample sequenced in a study of T cells in Graves' hyperthyroidism and ophthalmopathy. It was RNA transcripts that yielded the amplified TCR beta CDR3 regions. Initially, a first-round RT-PCR of the TCR CDR3 employed the HTBI primer set. TCRdb reanalysed the multiplex PCR reads using MiXCR and keeps one entry per CDR3 protein. Of 300,000 to 450,000 distinct CDR3 sequences in the sample, roughly 25% were seen once. Material for sequencing was blood. The origin of the receptors is a man in his forties or fifties with Graves' hyperthyroidism.

The sample holds many counts of this clonotype. This sequence joins TRBV20-1 and TRBJ2-5; possible D gene TRBD2, 5 bases. Trimming removed 4 bases at V and 5 bases at J, with 17 bases between. CDR1 is DFQATT and CDR2 is SNEGSKA in the germline V gene (reference sequence). The CDR3 is 14 amino acids. The CDR3 loop is CSANSGGWLETQYF. DNA for the CDR3: TGCAGTGCTAACTCGGGCGGGTGGTTGGAGACCCAGTACTTC.

As for this clonotype: A much larger clone sits a single nucleotide away, making a read error possible. The rearrangement joins TRBV29-1 to TRBJ2-7, with 11 positions matching TRBD1. V was clipped by 4 bases and J by 3 bases; unmatched bases: 5. Germline CDR1 and CDR2: SQVTM and ANQGSEA. The CDR3 consists of 14 residues. The CDR3 loop is CSVATGTGGYEQYF. CDR3 coding DNA: TGCAGCGTTGCAACCGGGACAGGGGGCTACGAGCAGTACTTC.

The chain links TRBV9 to TRBJ2-1, with 9 bases lining up with TRBD2. This CDR3 comprises 16 residues. From germline, CDR1 is SGDLS and CDR2 YYNGEE. Germline trimming cut 2 bases from V and 3 bases from J; bases unmatched to any gene: 6. CDR3 loop: CASSVQIAGVYNEQFF. The CDR3 coding sequence is TGTGCCAGCAGCGTTCAAATAGCGGGAGTCTACAATGAGCAGTTCTTC.

This clonotype was recorded a few times. The chain employs TRBV30 and TRBJ2-2; weak D call: TRBD1 (6 bases). Germline loops: CDR1 GTSNPN, CDR2 SVGIG (reference sequence). The V end was cut by 0 bases, the J end by 4 bases, with 6 bases between. The CDR3 runs to 13 residues. DNA for the CDR3: TGTGCCTGGAGTGTAGGGGGCACCGGGGAGCTGTTTTTT. It specifies CAWSVGGTGELFF. The whole variable domain, filled in from reference TRBV30 and TRBJ2-2, reads SQTIHQWPATLVQPVGSPLSLECTVEGTSNPNLYWYRQAAGRGLQLLFYSVGIGQISSEVPQNLSASRPQDRQFILSSKKLLLSDSGFYLCAWSVGGTGELFFGEGSRLTVL.

The chain combines TRBV19 with TRBJ2-4; 7 bases match TRBD1. The V and J ends lost 4 bases and 9 bases, in that order; junction bases with no gene match: 9. The CDR3 is 14 residues long. Germline V CDR1 and CDR2: LNHDA, SQIVND (reference sequence). CDR3 region: CASSTPGTVGIQYF. The CDR3 DNA is TGTGCCAGTAGTACCCCCGGGACAGTCGGCATTCAGTACTTC. Looking up the rest from reference TRBV19 and TRBJ2-4 gives the full variable domain: DGGITQSPKYLFRKEGQNVTLSCEQNLNHDAMYWYRQDPGQGLRLIYYSQIVNDFQKGDIAEGYSVSREKKESFPLTVTSAQKNPTAFYLCASSTPGTVGIQYFGAGTRLSVL.

This clonotype showed up many times. The V gene is TRBV12-3 or TRBV12-4, the J gene TRBJ2-5; D remains unclear. Trimming cost V 6 bases and J 3 bases, with 11 bases left between them. CDR3 length: 13 residues. CDR3 loop: CASSTDEEETQYF. The CDR3 DNA sequence: TGTGCCAGCAGCACGGACGAAGAAGAGACCCAGTACTTC.

This chain joins TRBV12-3 or TRBV12-4 and TRBJ2-1; 7 nucleotides align to TRBD2. The J segment lost 7 bases and the V segment lost 7 bases, leaving 16 bases of the junction unmatched. CDR3 length equals 16 residues. In DNA form, the CDR3 reads TGTGCCAGCACCAACCGAGGGTGGGGAGGGCCAAATGAGCAGTTCTTC. Translating it yields CASTNRGWGGPNEQFF.

The chain joins TRBV14 to TRBJ2-1; D not certain. Germline CDR1 SGHDN, CDR2 FVKESK. This CDR3 comprises 16 residues. Trimming pared 1 base from V and 1 base from J, leaving 11 bases between. The CDR3 reads CASSQGGGYSYNEQFF. For the CDR3, the DNA is TGTGCCAGCAGCCAAGGTGGCGGCTATTCCTACAATGAGCAGTTCTTC.

Many counts were recorded for this clonotype. The gene calls are TRBV12-3 or TRBV12-4 and TRBJ2-1; D is undetermined. This CDR3 is 13 amino acids long. The germline V and J ends were trimmed by 7 bases and 0 bases, with 7 bases remaining between them. CDR3 sequence: CASIPPSYNEQFF. CDR3 DNA sequence: TGTGCCAGCATCCCCCCCTCCTACAATGAGCAGTTCTTC.

J is TRBJ2-1 and V is TRBV7-9; D is unresolved. The germline gives CDR1 SEHNR, CDR2 FQNEAQ (reference sequence). The length of the CDR3 is 13 residues. The V end was cut by 8 bases, the J end by 0 bases, with 8 bases between. Here the CDR3 reads CASEYSSYNEQFF. CDR3 DNA sequence: TGTGCCAGCGAATATAGCTCCTACAATGAGCAGTTCTTC.

The J gene is TRBJ1-3, the V gene TRBV20-1, with unresolved D. This CDR3 is 13 amino acids long. V was clipped by 4 bases and J by 0 bases, with 7 bases between them. Per the germline V gene, CDR1 is DFQATT and CDR2 is SNEGSKA (reference sequence). For the CDR3, the DNA is TGCAGTGCTACAGTACGCTCTGGAAACACCATATATTTT. Translation: CSATVRSGNTIYF.

This rearrangement joins TRBV7-9 to TRBJ2-5; D gene unclear. The V end was cut by 3 bases, the J end by 13 bases, with 15 bases between. Looked up from germline, CDR1 is SEHNR and CDR2 is FQNEAQ (reference sequence). The CDR3 sequence is 12 residues long. This chain's CDR3 is CASSLGESSAYF. The CDR3, as DNA: TGTGCCAGCAGCTTGGGTGAGAGCAGCGCGTACTTC. The entire variable domain, with the rest obtained from reference TRBV7-9 and TRBJ2-5, is as follows: DTGVSQNPRHKITKRGQNVTFRCDPISEHNRLYWYRQTLGQGPEFLTYFQNEAQLEKSRLLSDRFSAERPKGSFSTLEIQRTEQGDSAMYLCASSLGESSAYFGPGTRLLVL.

There are a few counts of this clonotype. The chain links TRBV28 to TRBJ1-2; tentative D call: TRBD1 (5 bases). The V gene lost 11 bases and the J gene lost 6 bases, with 16 bases spanning the gap. The length of the CDR3 is 12 residues. Germline CDR1 reads MDHEN; CDR2 reads SYDVKM. The CDR3 here is CAGFREANGYTF. The CDR3 nucleotides read TGTGCCGGATTCAGGGAGGCGAATGGCTACACCTTC.

The rearrangement uses TRBV11-3 and TRBJ2-7, with a tentative D call TRBD2 (6 bases). The V gene lost 1 base and the J gene lost 6 bases, with 13 bases spanning the gap. Germline-derived CDR1 and CDR2 are SGHNT and YENEEA. This CDR3 has 14 residues. This chain's CDR3 is CASSLVWGDPEQYF. CDR3 DNA sequence: TGTGCCAGCAGCTTAGTGTGGGGGGACCCCGAGCAGTACTTC.

The gene calls are TRBV29-1 and TRBJ2-2; 14 bases agree with TRBD2. The length of the CDR3 is 16 residues. Germline V gene data show CDR1 as SQVTM and CDR2 as ANQGSEA. Trimming removed 4 bases from V and 6 bases from J; junction bases left unmatched: 7. The CDR3 loop reads CSVVGLAGGRAGELFF. DNA for the CDR3: TGCAGCGTTGTCGGACTAGCGGGAGGAAGGGCCGGGGAGCTGTTTTTT.

This clonotype was detected many times. CDR3 nucleotides: TGCGCCAGCAGAGACAGCGCCTACGAGCAGTACTTC. It encodes CASRDSAYEQYF. The V call is TRBV10-2, the J call TRBJ2-7; TRBD1 might be the D (5 bases). V shed 6 bases and J shed 2 bases, with 8 bases lying between them. The CDR3 spans 12 residues. Germline-derived CDR1 and CDR2 are WSHSY and SAAADI.

The chain links TRBV7-9 to TRBJ2-7; 11 bases align to TRBD1. Looked up from germline, CDR1 is SEHNR and CDR2 is FQNEAQ (reference sequence). This CDR3 comprises 13 residues. With V trimmed by 5 bases and J by 6 bases, 3 bases remained unmatched. This CDR3 reads CASSRGTGGEQYF. In nucleotides, the CDR3 is TGTGCCAGCAGCCGCGGGACAGGGGGCGAGCAGTACTTC.

The chain joins TRBV5-1 to TRBJ2-7; 8 positions agree with TRBD2. The germline V gene has CDR1 SGHRS and CDR2 YFSETQ. The CDR3 has 17 residues. V lost 4 bases, J lost 6 bases, and 18 bases stayed unmatched. The DNA for the CDR3 is TGCGCCAGCAGCCTGGGGGCCTCAAGCGGGAGTTTGCGCGAGCAGTACTTC. Its protein product is CASSLGASSGSLREQYF.

The table lists this clonotype with a few counts. The chain uses TRBV6-1 and TRBJ1-2; the D is unclear. Germline V CDR1 and CDR2: MNHNS, SASEGT. Deletions cut 7 bases from V and 1 base from J, with 4 bases between. There are 11 residues in the CDR3. The CDR3 sequence is CASTYNYGYTF. The CDR3 DNA reads as TGTGCCAGCACGTATAACTATGGCTACACCTTC.

In this sample, this clonotype turned up many times. The chain's CDR3 is CASSLGMYNEQFF. In nucleotides, the CDR3 is TGTGCCAGCAGCTTAGGGATGTACAATGAGCAGTTCTTC. The J gene is TRBJ2-1, the V gene TRBV7-3; D is unresolved. V was clipped by 2 bases and J by 4 bases, with 6 bases between them. The CDR3 contains 13 residues. In germline, CDR1 is SGHTA, CDR2 FQGTGA.

This clonotype was observed at least ten times. This rearrangement joins TRBV28 to TRBJ2-1, with D tentatively TRBD2 (5 bases). The germline V gene encodes CDR1 MDHEN and CDR2 SYDVKM. The CDR3 has 12 amino acids. With 6 bases removed from V and 10 bases from J, the gap between germline ends came to 13 bases. The CDR3 DNA follows: TGTGCCAGCAGCCCGGTACTAGGGGAGCAGTTCTTC. Translating gives CASSPVLGEQFF.

The rearrangement links TRBV6-4 to TRBJ2-5, with 7 bases aligning to TRBD1. Germline trimming cut 11 bases from V and 2 bases from J; bases unmatched to any gene: 8. Germline loops: CDR1 MRHNA, CDR2 SNTAGT. This CDR3 region has 13 residues. In DNA, the CDR3 is TGTGCCGCAGAAGACAGGGCTCAAGAGACCCAGTACTTC. Protein product: CAAEDRAQETQYF.